The clone carrying this TCR beta chain was observed many times. This specimen comes from a study of patients and donors after allogeneic stem cell transplantation. CDR1 and CDR2 (germline): SQVTM, ANQGSEA. The CDR3 spans 8 residues. Trimming shortened V by 2 bases and J by 10 bases, and 2 bases separated the two germline ends. TCRdb itself ran the RT-PCR reads through MiXCR, one entry per CDR3 protein. The sample lists 400,000 to 450,000 distinct CDR3 sequences; about a sixth were seen once. Specimen: blood, either unsorted or a sorted T cell fraction (not recorded which). This receptor was obtained from a human donor who was either an allogeneic HSCT recipient or a stem cell or donor lymphocyte infusion donor (not recorded which). It is not recorded whose cells these are; they may come from a transplant donor. This chain connects TRBV29-1 to TRBJ1-1; D not certain. CDR3 in amino acids: CSVERAFF. The CDR3, as DNA: TGCAGCGTTGAACGAGCTTTCTTT. Full variable domain (missing parts from reference TRBV29-1 and TRBJ1-1): SAVISQKPSRDICQRGTSLTIQCQVDSQVTMMFWYRQQPGQSLTLIATANQGSEATYESGFVIDKFPISRPNLTFSTLTVSNMSPEDSSIYLCSVERAFFGQGTRLTVV.